Presented here are 22 T cell receptor beta chains from one specimen sequenced in a study of T cell responses to AZD1222 COVID-19 vaccine. Sequenced by immunoSEQ multiplex PCR; TCRdb stores in-frame clones only, minus some. The table has approximately 100,000 clones, 80% to 90% seen once. The material sequenced was peripheral blood, taken on day 0 of AZD1222 vaccination. These receptor sequences come from an adult in good health.

The chain employs TRBV19 and TRBJ1-1, with 7 positions matching TRBD1. Germline V gene data show CDR1 as LNHDA and CDR2 as SQIVND (reference sequence). With V trimmed by 9 bases and J by 2 bases, 6 bases remained unmatched. CDR3 size: 13 residues. CDR3 loop: CASRQGSNTEAFF. The CDR3 nucleotides read TGTGCCAGCCGACAGGGCAGTAACACTGAAGCTTTCTTT.

This chain connects TRBV9 to TRBJ1-4, with D perhaps matching TRBD1 (6 bases). This CDR3 is 14 amino acids long. V dropped 0 bases and J dropped 6 bases, with 9 bases sitting between them. CDR1 and CDR2 from the germline V gene are SGDLS and YYNGEE. The CDR3 sequence: CASSVAGGDEKLFF. The DNA for the CDR3 is TGTGCCAGCAGCGTAGCCGGGGGCGATGAAAAACTGTTTTTT.

The chain combines TRBV10-2 with TRBJ2-5, with 7 bases that match TRBD1. V shed 2 bases, J shed 1 base, and the junction held 13 bases outside the gene matches. Germline V gene lookup returns CDR1 WSHSY and CDR2 SAAADI. This CDR3 region has 18 residues. CDR3 bases: TGCGCCAGCAGTGAGACCATTTACAGGGGCGACCTCCAAGAGACCCAGTACTTC. As protein: CASSETIYRGDLQETQYF.

The V gene is TRBV6-5, the J gene TRBJ2-7; TRBD1 agrees at 8 bases. Germline V gene sequence: CDR1 MNHEY, CDR2 SVGAGI. The CDR3 totals 14 residues. The V gene end was trimmed by 2 bases and the J gene end by 2 bases; junction bases not matched to a gene: 2. CDR3 in amino acids: CASSYGTGAYEQYF. Written as DNA, the CDR3 is TGTGCCAGCAGTTACGGGACAGGCGCCTACGAGCAGTACTTC.

This clone has just one count. This chain uses TRBV27 with TRBJ1-6; TRBD1 matches 7 bases. CDR3 size: 15 residues. Germline-derived CDR1 and CDR2 are MNHEY and SMNVEV (reference sequence). The ends lost 4 bases at V and 6 bases at J; junction bases unmatched: 6. The CDR3 loop is CASSSGTVGNSPLHF. The CDR3 region has the DNA TGTGCCAGCAGTTCCGGGACAGTTGGTAATTCACCCCTCCACTTT.

The chain couples TRBV12-3 or TRBV12-4 to TRBJ1-1; 9 bases map to TRBD1. J was trimmed by 4 bases and V by 5 bases; bases with no gene match: 2. This CDR3 region has 13 residues. Written as DNA, the CDR3 is TGTGCCAGCAGTGGACAGGGGAGCACTGAAGCTTTCTTT. Its protein is CASSGQGSTEAFF.

The chain is built from TRBV4-3 and TRBJ1-2; tentatively, D is TRBD1 (5 bases). The CDR3 totals 17 residues. CDR1 and CDR2 (germline): LGHNA, YSLEER. V was shortened by 3 bases and J by 2 bases, with 19 bases between the two germline ends. In nucleotides, the CDR3 is TGCGCCAGCAGCCAGGACCATCAGGGCGGGCGGAACTATGGCTACACCTTC. Amino acids: CASSQDHQGGRNYGYTF.

The chain recombines TRBV6-1 with TRBJ2-1; 11 bases match TRBD2. J lost 8 bases, V lost 3 bases, and 9 bases had no gene match. Germline CDR1 MNHNS, CDR2 SASEGT. This CDR3 spans 16 amino acids. CDR3: CASSDIAGGQSDEQFF. As DNA, the CDR3 is TGTGCCAGCAGTGATATAGCGGGGGGGCAATCCGATGAGCAGTTCTTC.

The chain joins TRBV19 to TRBJ1-5; D is uncertain. V lost 3 bases and J 8 bases, leaving 11 bases between the germline ends. Germline CDR1 LNHDA, CDR2 SQIVND (reference sequence). CDR3 size: 13 residues. CDR3 DNA: TGTGCCAGTAGTATCCCGAGGGAGAAGCCCCAGCATTTT. Amino acid sequence: CASSIPREKPQHF.

CDR3: CASSLDRDSYGYTF. The CDR3 nucleotides read TGTGCCAGCAGCTTAGACCGGGACAGTTATGGCTACACCTTC. V and J are TRBV11-2 and TRBJ1-2; 7 bases are shared with TRBD1. Germline loops: CDR1 SGHAT, CDR2 FQNNGV. This CDR3 has 14 amino acids. Germline trimming cut 0 bases from V and 5 bases from J; bases unmatched to any gene: 3.

The rearrangement links TRBV11-2 to TRBJ1-5; D remains unclear. The V and J ends lost 3 bases and 5 bases respectively, with 8 bases between them. CDR1 and CDR2 (germline): SGHAT, FQNNGV. The CDR3 runs to 13 residues. CDR3 DNA sequence: TGTGCCAGCAGCTTTGGCAGCCATCAGCCCCAGCATTTT. It translates to CASSFGSHQPQHF.

This chain joins TRBV7-9 and TRBJ1-1, with no clear D. CDR1 is SEHNR, CDR2 FQNEAQ, per germline (reference sequence). Trimming removed 3 bases from V and 7 bases from J, with 3 bases in between. This CDR3 has 10 residues. The CDR3 here is CASSFGEAFF. The CDR3 coding sequence is TGTGCCAGCAGCTTTGGTGAAGCTTTCTTT.

V usage is TRBV6-5 and J usage is TRBJ2-5, with D uncertain. Trimming took off 2 bases at V and 5 bases at J, with 15 bases between the two ends. CDR3 length: 15 amino acids. Germline lookup yields CDR1 MNHEY and CDR2 SVGAGI. CDR3 in amino acids: CASSYGASTYETQYF. The CDR3 DNA sequence: TGTGCCAGCAGTTACGGTGCCAGCACGTATGAGACCCAGTACTTC.

The chain joins TRBV7-8 to TRBJ2-5; D gene unclear. V was cut by 5 bases and J by 0 bases, with 4 bases left in between. The CDR3 consists of 12 residues. CDR1 is SGHVS and CDR2 is FQNEAQ in the germline V gene. CDR3 nucleotide sequence: TGTGCCAGCAGCCGGTACCAAGAGACCCAGTACTTC. Encoded protein: CASSRYQETQYF.

The chain is built from TRBV6-5 and TRBJ1-5; D unresolved. The V gene's germline CDR1 is MNHEY and CDR2 SVGAGI. The CDR3 is 14 amino acids. Trimming took off 3 bases at V and 2 bases at J, with 8 bases between the two ends. The CDR3 is CASSYGFGNQPQHF. DNA of the CDR3: TGTGCCAGCAGTTATGGTTTTGGCAATCAGCCCCAGCATTTT.

This clone was counted a few times. At the DNA level, this CDR3 is encoded by other sequences in the same sample as well. The chain uses TRBV5-5 and TRBJ1-4; no clear D gene. The CDR3 loop spans 14 amino acids. Looked up from germline, CDR1 is SGHKS and CDR2 is YYEKEE (reference sequence). The V and J ends lost 0 bases and 3 bases respectively, with 6 bases between them. The CDR3: CASSLAGPNEKLFF. The DNA of the CDR3 is TGTGCCAGCAGCTTGGCAGGACCTAATGAAAAACTGTTTTTT.

This chain uses TRBV9 with TRBJ2-7; 7 nucleotides line up with TRBD2. Trimming at V came to 3 bases and at J to 6 bases, leaving 9 bases not matched to a gene. The CDR3 loop spans 14 amino acids. Germline V gene data show CDR1 as SGDLS and CDR2 as YYNGEE. DNA of the CDR3: TGTGCCAGCAGCGAGTGGGAGGGTTTAGGCGAGCAGTACTTC. Protein product: CASSEWEGLGEQYF.

The V and J genes are TRBV30 and TRBJ2-3; 11 bases agree with TRBD2. Per germline, CDR1 GTSNPN and CDR2 SVGIG (reference sequence). This CDR3 spans 16 amino acids. V lost 5 bases to trimming and J lost 2 bases; unmatched junction nucleotides: 9. The CDR3 DNA sequence: TGTGCCTGGCGGAGAGGGACTAGCGGATACACAGATACGCAGTATTTT. It specifies CAWRRGTSGYTDTQYF.

CDR3 nucleotides: TGTGCCAGCAGCCGGAACAGGGGTCCCGAAGCTTTCTTT. This gives the protein CASSRNRGPEAFF. The chain recombines TRBV7-2 with TRBJ1-1, with 7 bases aligning to TRBD1. V shed 5 bases and J 8 bases; nucleotides not matched to a gene: 8. Germline CDR1 reads SGHTA; CDR2 reads FQGNSA. The CDR3 loop spans 13 amino acids. The complete variable domain, with remaining parts taken from reference TRBV7-2 and TRBJ1-1, reads GAGVSQSPSNKVTEKGKDVELRCDPISGHTALYWYRQSLGQGLEFLIYFQGNSAPDKSGLPSDRFSAERTGGSVSTLTIQRTQQEDSAVYLCASSRNRGPEAFFGQGTRLTVV.

The chain uses TRBV6-5 and TRBJ1-1, with TRBD1 as a possible D gene (6 bases). The CDR3 is 14 amino acids. Germline CDR1 MNHEY, CDR2 SVGAGI. With 7 bases removed from V and 0 bases from J, the gap between germline ends came to 12 bases. CDR3 bases: TGTGCCAGCATTCAACAGGGTGTGAACACTGAAGCTTTCTTT. The encoded protein is CASIQQGVNTEAFF.

This rearrangement joins TRBV28 to TRBJ1-4, with TRBD1 matching 9 bases. Trimming cost V 2 bases and J 6 bases; bases outside gene matches: 4. The CDR3 length is 15 residues. Germline loops: CDR1 MDHEN, CDR2 SYDVKM. CDR3 bases: TGTGCCAGCAGTTTACCACGGACAGGGGATGAAAAACTGTTTTTT. It yields the protein CASSLPRTGDEKLFF.

Regarding this clone: The sample has other DNA sequences that encode this CDR3 too. The V call is TRBV4-2, the J call TRBJ2-1; a possible D gene is TRBD1 (7 bases). Trimming took off 0 bases at V and 3 bases at J, with 12 bases between the two ends. CDR1 is LGHNA and CDR2 is YNFKEQ in the germline V gene. This CDR3 has 16 residues. The CDR3 is CASSQDQGGNYNEQFF. CDR3 DNA sequence: TGTGCCAGCAGCCAAGACCAGGGGGGCAACTACAATGAGCAGTTCTTC.